This T cell receptor beta chain is drawn from a study of control samples from healthy donors and cancer patients. Sequencing used immunoSEQ multiplex PCR; TCRdb keeps in-frame clones, though not all of them. The sample lists about 160,000 clones, approximately 90% occurring once. Trimming removed 2 bases at V and 10 bases at J, with 13 bases between. CDR3 size: 14 residues. The germline gives CDR1 SGHDT, CDR2 YYEEEE. Sequenced sample: blood. The TCR sequence derives from a young man in good health. The chain recombines TRBV5-6 with TRBJ1-6; D is ambiguous. The CDR3 here is CASSLNSGGSPLHF. DNA for the CDR3: TGTGCCAGCAGCTTAAACAGTGGAGGCTCACCCCTCCACTTT.